These T cell receptor beta chains were read from a single sample in a study of T cell repertoires in cytomegalovirus infection. TCRdb independently ran MiXCR on the reads; one entry per CDR3 protein. The sample lists hundreds of thousands of distinct CDR3 sequences; around a third were seen once. For these receptors, no antigen is known. The source material was cultured PBMCs, sampled from culture after CMV antigen stimulation. These receptors were taken from a human donor in good health (CMV status not recorded). Some clones in this sample may be carry-over from other donors' samples. CDR3s include the opening cysteine and the closing phenylalanine or tryptophan. The order of the fields is clone size, D gene, V gene, J gene, CDR3 protein, CDR3 DNA. The D gene is left open where the match is weak. For some rows the clone size is stated as once, few or many, or as a class when expanded; others skip it.

NA	TRBD1	TRBV20-1	TRBJ2-1	CSRDRGTYNEQFF	TGCAGTAGGGACAGGGGAACCTACAATGAGCAGTTCTTC
few	NA	TRBV5-5	TRBJ1-1	CASSPGRNQMNTEAFF	TGTGCCAGCAGCCCCGGGAGAAATCAAATGAACACTGAAGCTTTCTTT
many	NA	TRBV7-2	TRBJ2-7	CASSLGTALVYEQYF	TGTGCCAGCAGCTTAGGGACAGCCCTCGTCTACGAGCAGTACTTC
many	TRBD2	TRBV7-2	TRBJ2-1	CASSLGSGRTQANEQFF	TGTGCCAGCAGCCTGGGTAGCGGGAGGACTCAAGCCAATGAGCAGTTCTTC
NA	NA	TRBV6-1	TRBJ1-2	CASRTTGNYGYTF	TGTGCCAGCAGAACAACAGGGAACTATGGCTACACCTTC
NA	NA	TRBV7-2	TRBJ1-6	CASSLWQNPNSPLHF	TGTGCCAGCAGCTTATGGCAGAACCCTAATTCACCCCTCCACTTT
NA	NA	TRBV6-2/TRBV6-3	TRBJ2-1	CASSYRHQFPYNEQFF	TGTGCCAGCAGTTACCGACACCAATTCCCCTACAATGAGCAGTTCTTC
few	TRBD2	TRBV4-3	TRBJ2-7	CASSQGWEGSYEQYF	TGCGCCAGCAGCCAAGGGTGGGAGGGCTCCTACGAGCAGTACTTC
few	NA	TRBV27	TRBJ1-1	CASSYHSPTEAFF	TGTGCCAGCAGTTACCACAGCCCTACTGAAGCTTTCTTT
few	NA	TRBV15	TRBJ2-5	CATSEELQETQYF	TGTGCCACCAGCGAGGAGTTACAAGAGACCCAGTACTTC
many	NA	TRBV2	TRBJ2-1	CASNPSSYNEQFF	TGTGCCAGCAACCCTAGCTCCTACAATGAGCAGTTCTTC
few	TRBD2	TRBV5-6	TRBJ2-1	CASSLGQGGRRGSYNEQFF	TGTGCCAGCAGCTTGGGGCAGGGAGGGCGTCGGGGAAGCTACAATGAGCAGTTCTTC
few	NA	TRBV20-1	TRBJ2-1	CSAGVNEQFF	TGCAGTGCTGGCGTCAATGAGCAGTTCTTC
few	NA	TRBV7-6	TRBJ2-7	CASSFGQQYSYEQYF	TGTGCCAGCAGCTTCGGGCAGCAATACTCCTACGAGCAGTACTTC
few	NA	TRBV20-1	TRBJ2-1	CSARDLGAGRRARYNEQFF	TGCAGTGCTAGAGATTTGGGGGCGGGCAGGAGGGCTAGGTACAATGAGCAGTTCTTC
NA	TRBD2	TRBV4-1	TRBJ2-7	CASSQVLAGTYEQYF	TGCGCCAGCAGCCAAGTACTAGCGGGAACGTACGAGCAGTACTTC
many	NA	TRBV7-2	TRBJ2-7	CASSPIIVRTRTSYEQYF	TGTGCCAGCAGCCCCATAATCGTCAGGACAAGGACCTCCTACGAGCAGTACTTC
NA	TRBD1	TRBV10-3	TRBJ1-6	CAISESTGGNSPLHF	TGTGCCATCAGTGAGTCTACAGGGGGAAATTCACCCCTCCACTTT
NA	TRBD1	TRBV3-1	TRBJ2-1	CASSQVGQGRSNEQFF	TGTGCCAGCAGCCAAGTGGGACAGGGCAGGAGCAATGAGCAGTTCTTC
NA	TRBD2	TRBV11-2	TRBJ2-2	CASSFSGEREDLNTGELFF	TGTGCCAGCTCTTTTTCGGGAGAGCGGGAGGACCTGAACACCGGGGAGCTGTTTTTT
NA	TRBD2	TRBV9	TRBJ2-5	CASSPRGAGAQETQYF	TGTGCCAGCAGTCCCAGAGGCGCGGGAGCCCAAGAGACCCAGTACTTC
NA	NA	TRBV2	TRBJ1-5	CASSDEGISNQPQHF	TGTGCCAGCAGTGATGAAGGAATTAGCAATCAGCCCCAGCATTTT
NA	NA	TRBV15	TRBJ2-7	CATSIGVGVYEQYF	TGTGCCACCAGCATAGGGGTTGGGGTCTACGAGCAGTACTTC
NA	NA	TRBV20-1	TRBJ2-1	CSAALRGSAYNEQFF	TGCAGTGCTGCCCTCAGGGGCAGCGCCTACAATGAGCAGTTCTTC
NA	NA	TRBV6-6	TRBJ1-1	CASSPSLGMNTEAFF	TGTGCCAGCAGCCCCTCTTTGGGTATGAACACTGAAGCTTTCTTT
NA	NA	TRBV6-6	TRBJ2-7	CASRGVGTAYEQYF	TGTGCCAGTAGGGGGGTAGGGACCGCCTACGAGCAGTACTTC
once	NA	TRBV6-2/TRBV6-3	TRBJ1-1	CASSYRRVYTEAFF	TGTGCCAGCAGTTACAGAAGGGTCTACACTGAAGCTTTCTTT
many	TRBD1	TRBV7-2	TRBJ2-1	CASSSSPGTGTHEQFF	TGTGCCAGCAGCTCCAGCCCCGGGACAGGGACCCATGAGCAGTTCTTC
once	TRBD2	TRBV11-2	TRBJ2-3	CASGKAGAKHTDTQYF	TGTGCCAGCGGCAAAGCGGGAGCTAAACACACAGATACGCAGTATTTT
NA	NA	TRBV5-1	TRBJ2-1	CASSFGLGRNEQFF	TGCGCCAGCAGCTTCGGGCTAGGGCGGAATGAGCAGTTCTTC
NA	NA	TRBV10-3	TRBJ1-6	CAISGDKGTGNSPLHF	TGTGCCATCAGTGGCGATAAGGGGACGGGTAATTCACCCCTCCACTTT
few	NA	TRBV6-1	TRBJ2-1	CASSEDLRDEQFF	TGTGCCAGCAGTGAAGATTTAAGGGATGAGCAGTTCTTC
many	NA	TRBV7-2	TRBJ2-3	CASSLAAFGTDTQYF	TGTGCCAGCAGCTTAGCGGCCTTTGGCACAGATACGCAGTATTTT
NA	NA	TRBV14	TRBJ2-5	CASSEHHRIDQETQYF	TGTGCCAGCAGCGAACATCACAGGATCGATCAAGAGACCCAGTACTTC
NA	TRBD1	TRBV20-1	TRBJ1-6	CSARQGPLNSPLHF	TGCAGTGCCCGACAGGGGCCCCTTAATTCACCCCTCCACTTT
NA	NA	TRBV12-5	TRBJ1-2	CASGLIVGRSLGYGYTF	TGTGCTAGTGGTTTGATAGTAGGTCGTAGCCTGGGCTATGGCTACACCTTC
few	TRBD2	TRBV20-1	TRBJ2-3	CSAEKTSGGGPDTQYF	TGCAGTGCGGAGAAAACTAGCGGGGGAGGTCCAGATACGCAGTATTTT
few	NA	TRBV7-2	TRBJ1-3	CASRKLGSGNTIYF	TGTGCCAGCAGAAAACTGGGCTCTGGAAACACCATATATTTT
many	NA	TRBV11-1	TRBJ2-1	CASSLAWRGADNEQFF	TGTGCCAGCAGCTTAGCGTGGAGGGGGGCGGACAATGAGCAGTTCTTC
NA	NA	TRBV6-5	TRBJ1-4	CASSYEGHEKLFF	TGTGCCAGCAGTTATGAGGGACATGAAAAACTGTTTTTT
NA	NA	TRBV20-1	TRBJ2-1	CSATPMPNNEQFF	TGCAGTGCTACCCCGATGCCTAACAATGAGCAGTTCTTC
NA	NA	TRBV11-1	TRBJ2-7	CASKLRQASYEQYF	TGTGCCAGCAAACTAAGGCAGGCCTCCTACGAGCAGTACTTC
NA	TRBD1	TRBV7-2	TRBJ1-3	CASSWGQGAGDTIYF	TGTGCCAGCAGCTGGGGACAGGGGGCGGGAGACACCATATATTTT
once	NA	TRBV19	TRBJ2-6	CASSSRWGVRSGANVLTF	TGTGCCAGTAGTTCTCGTTGGGGCGTACGCTCTGGGGCCAACGTCCTGACTTTC
NA	NA	TRBV6-5	TRBJ1-1	CARRTASRGRPMNTEAFF	TGTGCCAGACGCACCGCGTCAAGAGGTCGCCCGATGAACACTGAAGCTTTCTTT
NA	TRBD1	TRBV10-3	TRBJ2-5	CATGAVGTVYEETQYF	TGTGCCACAGGGGCGGTAGGGACAGTATACGAAGAGACCCAGTACTTC
NA	NA	TRBV7-2	TRBJ1-2	CASRGGTAMPGYTF	TGTGCCAGCAGGGGTGGGACCGCCATGCCTGGCTACACCTTC
NA	TRBD2	TRBV5-1	TRBJ2-7	CASSRKSTSGDPYEQYF	TGCGCCAGCAGCCGAAAATCGACTAGCGGGGACCCCTACGAGCAGTACTTC
NA	NA	TRBV12-3/TRBV12-4	TRBJ1-4	CASSPRPLLQDGNEKLFF	TGTGCCAGCAGTCCCCGACCATTACTTCAAGACGGTAATGAAAAACTGTTTTTT
NA	NA	TRBV7-2	TRBJ2-5	CASSSQGSQETQYF	TGTGCCAGCAGCTCCCAAGGGAGTCAAGAGACCCAGTACTTC
NA	NA	TRBV6-8	TRBJ2-7	CASSPFFGDYEQYF	TGTGCCAGCAGTCCCTTCTTTGGCGACTACGAGCAGTACTTC
few	NA	TRBV19	TRBJ2-7	CASSISLDYSYEQYF	TGTGCCAGTAGTATAAGTTTGGACTACTCCTACGAGCAGTACTTC
NA	NA	TRBV11-2	TRBJ1-4	CASSLVFSGRREKLFF	TGTGCCAGCAGCTTAGTCTTTTCGGGGAGGCGCGAAAAACTGTTTTTT
NA	TRBD2	TRBV6-2/TRBV6-3	TRBJ2-2	CAAGGRHGELFF	TGTGCTGCGGGGGGGCGTCACGGGGAGCTGTTTTTT
NA	NA	TRBV12-3/TRBV12-4	TRBJ1-6	CASSSSYFSPLHF	TGTGCCAGCAGCTCTTCTTACTTTTCACCCCTCCACTTT